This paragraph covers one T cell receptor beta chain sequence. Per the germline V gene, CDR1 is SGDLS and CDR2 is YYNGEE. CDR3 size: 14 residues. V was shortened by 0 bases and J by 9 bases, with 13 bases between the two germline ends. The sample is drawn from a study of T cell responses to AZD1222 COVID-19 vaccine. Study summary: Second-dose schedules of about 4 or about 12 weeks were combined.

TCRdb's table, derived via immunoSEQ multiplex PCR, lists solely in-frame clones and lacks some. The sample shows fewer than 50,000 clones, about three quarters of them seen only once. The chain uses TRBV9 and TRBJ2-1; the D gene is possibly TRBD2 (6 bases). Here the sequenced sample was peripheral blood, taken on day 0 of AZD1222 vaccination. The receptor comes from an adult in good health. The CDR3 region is CASSVAGDFGEQFF. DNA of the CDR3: TGTGCCAGCAGCGTAGCGGGAGACTTCGGTGAGCAGTTCTTC. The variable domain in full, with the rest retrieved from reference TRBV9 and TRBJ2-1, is DSGVTQTPKHLITATGQRVTLRCSPRSGDLSVYWYQQSLDQGLQFLIQYYNGEERAKGNILERFSAQQFPDLHSELNLSSLELGDSALYFCASSVAGDFGEQFFGPGTRLTVL.